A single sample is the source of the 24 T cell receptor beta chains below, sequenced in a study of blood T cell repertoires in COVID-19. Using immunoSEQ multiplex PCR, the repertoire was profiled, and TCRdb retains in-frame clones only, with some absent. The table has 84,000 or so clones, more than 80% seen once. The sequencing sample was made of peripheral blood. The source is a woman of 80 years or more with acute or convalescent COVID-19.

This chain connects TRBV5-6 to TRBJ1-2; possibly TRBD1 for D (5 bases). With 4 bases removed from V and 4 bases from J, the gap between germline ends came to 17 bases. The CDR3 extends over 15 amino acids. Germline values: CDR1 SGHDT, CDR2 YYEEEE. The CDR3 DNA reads TGTGCCAGCAGCACCGACAGTCCCCCTACCTATGGCTACACCTTC. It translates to CASSTDSPPTYGYTF.

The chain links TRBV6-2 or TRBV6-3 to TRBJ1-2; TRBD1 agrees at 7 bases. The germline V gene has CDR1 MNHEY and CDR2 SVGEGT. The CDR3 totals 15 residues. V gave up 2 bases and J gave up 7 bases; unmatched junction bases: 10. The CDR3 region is CASSYLRQGTGGYTF. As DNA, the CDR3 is TGTGCCAGCAGTTACCTGAGACAGGGAACGGGTGGCTACACCTTC.

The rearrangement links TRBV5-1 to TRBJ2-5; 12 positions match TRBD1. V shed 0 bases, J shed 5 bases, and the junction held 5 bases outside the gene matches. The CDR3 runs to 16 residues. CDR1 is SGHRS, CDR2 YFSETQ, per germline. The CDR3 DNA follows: TGCGCCAGCAGCTTGGAGGGACAGGGGGCGCGGGAGACCCAGTACTTC. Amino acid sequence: CASSLEGQGARETQYF.

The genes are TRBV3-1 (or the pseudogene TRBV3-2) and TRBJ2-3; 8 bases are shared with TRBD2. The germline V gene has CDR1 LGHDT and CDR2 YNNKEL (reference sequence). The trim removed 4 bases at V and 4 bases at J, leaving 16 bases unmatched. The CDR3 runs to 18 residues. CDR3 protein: CASSPFREGSFSADTQYF. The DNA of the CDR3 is TGTGCCAGCAGCCCTTTCCGGGAGGGCTCCTTTAGCGCAGATACGCAGTATTTT.

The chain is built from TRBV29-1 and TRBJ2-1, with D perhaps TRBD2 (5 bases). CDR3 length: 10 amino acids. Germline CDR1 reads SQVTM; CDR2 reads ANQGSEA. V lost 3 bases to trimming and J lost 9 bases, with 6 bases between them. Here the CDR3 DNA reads TGCAGCGTTGATGGGAGTGAGCAGTTCTTC. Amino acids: CSVDGSEQFF.

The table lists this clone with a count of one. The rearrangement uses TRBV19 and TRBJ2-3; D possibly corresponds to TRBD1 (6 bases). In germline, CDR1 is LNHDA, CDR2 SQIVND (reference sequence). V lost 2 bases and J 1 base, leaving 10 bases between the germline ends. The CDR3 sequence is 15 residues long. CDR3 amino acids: CASSINGQRTDTQYF. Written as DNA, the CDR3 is TGTGCCAGTAGTATAAACGGACAGCGCACAGATACGCAGTATTTT. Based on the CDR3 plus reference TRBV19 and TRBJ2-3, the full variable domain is DGGITQSPKYLFRKEGQNVTLSCEQNLNHDAMYWYRQDPGQGLRLIYYSQIVNDFQKGDIAEGYSVSREKKESFPLTVTSAQKNPTAFYLCASSINGQRTDTQYFGPGTRLTVL.

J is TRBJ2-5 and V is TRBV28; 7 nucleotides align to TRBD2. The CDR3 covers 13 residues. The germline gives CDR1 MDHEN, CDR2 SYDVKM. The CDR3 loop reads CALGGSGTETQYF. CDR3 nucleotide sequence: TGTGCTTTGGGGGGGAGCGGGACCGAGACCCAGTACTTC.

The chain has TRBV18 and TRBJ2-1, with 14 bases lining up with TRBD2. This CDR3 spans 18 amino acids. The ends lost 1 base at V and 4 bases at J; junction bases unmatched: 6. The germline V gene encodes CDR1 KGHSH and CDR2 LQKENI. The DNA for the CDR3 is TGTGCCAGCTCACCACAAGGGACTAGCGGGAGAGGTTACAATGAGCAGTTCTTC. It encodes CASSPQGTSGRGYNEQFF.

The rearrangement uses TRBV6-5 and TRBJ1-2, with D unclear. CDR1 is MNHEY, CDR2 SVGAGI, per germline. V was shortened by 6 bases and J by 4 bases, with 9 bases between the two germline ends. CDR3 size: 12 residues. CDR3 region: CASREAGYGYTF. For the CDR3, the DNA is TGTGCCAGCAGGGAGGCAGGCTATGGCTACACCTTC.

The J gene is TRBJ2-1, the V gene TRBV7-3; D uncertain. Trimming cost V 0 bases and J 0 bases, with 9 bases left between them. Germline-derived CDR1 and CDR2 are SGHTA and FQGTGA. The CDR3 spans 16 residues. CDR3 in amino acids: CASSLTSRSSYNEQFF. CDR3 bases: TGTGCCAGCAGCTTAACGAGCCGAAGCTCCTACAATGAGCAGTTCTTC. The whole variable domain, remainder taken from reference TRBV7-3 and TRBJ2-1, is GAGVSQTPSNKVTEKGKYVELRCDPISGHTALYWYRQSLGQGPEFLIYFQGTGAADDSGLPNDRFFAVRPEGSVSTLKIQRTERGDSAVYLCASSLTSRSSYNEQFFGPGTRLTVL.

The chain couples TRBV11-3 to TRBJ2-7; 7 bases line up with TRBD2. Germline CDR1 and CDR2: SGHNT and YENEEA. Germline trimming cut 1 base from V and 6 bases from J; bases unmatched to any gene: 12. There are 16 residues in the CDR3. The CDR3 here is CASSLGLTSSRSEQYF. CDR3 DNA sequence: TGTGCCAGCAGCTTAGGTTTGACTAGCAGTCGGTCCGAGCAGTACTTC.

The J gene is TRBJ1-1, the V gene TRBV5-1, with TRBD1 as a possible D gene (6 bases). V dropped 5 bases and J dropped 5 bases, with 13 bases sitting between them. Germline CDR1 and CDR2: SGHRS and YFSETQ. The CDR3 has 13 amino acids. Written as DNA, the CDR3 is TGCGCCAGCAGTTTTGCAGGGGATACTGAAGCTTTCTTT. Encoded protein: CASSFAGDTEAFF.

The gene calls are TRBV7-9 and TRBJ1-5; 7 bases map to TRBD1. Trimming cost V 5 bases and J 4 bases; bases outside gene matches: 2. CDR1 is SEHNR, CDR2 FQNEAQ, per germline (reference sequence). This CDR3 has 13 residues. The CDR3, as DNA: TGTGCCAGCAGCCTGACAGGGAATCAGCCCCAGCATTTT. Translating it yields CASSLTGNQPQHF. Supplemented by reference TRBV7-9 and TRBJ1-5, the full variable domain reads DTGVSQNPRHKITKRGQNVTFRCDPISEHNRLYWYRQTLGQGPEFLTYFQNEAQLEKSRLLSDRFSAERPKGSFSTLEIQRTEQGDSAMYLCASSLTGNQPQHFGDGTRLSIL.

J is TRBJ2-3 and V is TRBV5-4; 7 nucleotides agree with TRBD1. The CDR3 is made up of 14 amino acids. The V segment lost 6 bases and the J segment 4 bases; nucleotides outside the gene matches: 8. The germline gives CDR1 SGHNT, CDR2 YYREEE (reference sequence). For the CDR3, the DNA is TGTGCCAGCAACCTAGGGGGCGCCTCAGATACGCAGTATTTT. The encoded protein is CASNLGGASDTQYF.

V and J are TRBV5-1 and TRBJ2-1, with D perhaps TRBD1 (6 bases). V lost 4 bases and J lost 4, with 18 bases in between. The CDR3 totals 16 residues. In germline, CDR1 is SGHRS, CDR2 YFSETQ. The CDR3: CASSPPQGQLYNEQFF. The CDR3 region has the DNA TGCGCCAGCAGCCCGCCCCAAGGACAGCTTTACAATGAGCAGTTCTTC. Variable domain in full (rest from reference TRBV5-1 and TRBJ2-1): KAGVTQTPRYLIKTRGQQVTLSCSPISGHRSVSWYQQTPGQGLQFLFEYFSETQRNKGNFPGRFSGRQFSNSRSEMNVSTLELGDSALYLCASSPPQGQLYNEQFFGPGTRLTVL.

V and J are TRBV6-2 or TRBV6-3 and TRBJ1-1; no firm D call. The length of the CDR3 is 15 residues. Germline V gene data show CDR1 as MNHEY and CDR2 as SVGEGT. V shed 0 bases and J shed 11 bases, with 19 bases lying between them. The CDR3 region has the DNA TGTGCCAGCAGTTACTCGAAAGATGGCGTATCCGGGGCTTTCTTT. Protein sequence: CASSYSKDGVSGAFF.

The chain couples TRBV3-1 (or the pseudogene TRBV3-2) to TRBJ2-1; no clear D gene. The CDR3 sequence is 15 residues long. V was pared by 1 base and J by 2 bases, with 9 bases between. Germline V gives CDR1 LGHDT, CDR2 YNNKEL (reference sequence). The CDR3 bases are TGTGCCAGCAGCCAAGTGAGAACAGCCTACAATGAGCAGTTCTTC. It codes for CASSQVRTAYNEQFF.

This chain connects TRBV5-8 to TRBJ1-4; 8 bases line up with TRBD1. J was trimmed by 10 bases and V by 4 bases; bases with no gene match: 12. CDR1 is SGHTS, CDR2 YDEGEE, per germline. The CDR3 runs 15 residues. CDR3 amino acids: CASSNGRTGMGKLFF. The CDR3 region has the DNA TGTGCCAGCAGCAACGGCCGGACAGGGATGGGAAAACTGTTTTTT.

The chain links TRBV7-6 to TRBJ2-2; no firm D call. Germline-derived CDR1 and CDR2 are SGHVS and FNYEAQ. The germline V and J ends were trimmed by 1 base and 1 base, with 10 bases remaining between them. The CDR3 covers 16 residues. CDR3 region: CASSLDPTGNTGELFF. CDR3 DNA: TGTGCCAGCAGCTTAGATCCGACGGGGAACACCGGGGAGCTGTTTTTT.

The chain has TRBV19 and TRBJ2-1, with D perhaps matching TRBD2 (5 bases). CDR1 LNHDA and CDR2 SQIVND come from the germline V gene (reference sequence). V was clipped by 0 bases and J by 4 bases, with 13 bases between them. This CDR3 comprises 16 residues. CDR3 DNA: TGTGCCAGTAGTATAGATGAGGGATCGGGGTACAATGAGCAGTTCTTC. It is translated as CASSIDEGSGYNEQFF. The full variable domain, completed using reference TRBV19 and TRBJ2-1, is DGGITQSPKYLFRKEGQNVTLSCEQNLNHDAMYWYRQDPGQGLRLIYYSQIVNDFQKGDIAEGYSVSREKKESFPLTVTSAQKNPTAFYLCASSIDEGSGYNEQFFGPGTRLTVL.

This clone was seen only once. The CDR3 reads CSVGHYNEQFF. The CDR3 region has the DNA TGCAGCGTTGGGCACTACAATGAGCAGTTCTTC. The chain joins TRBV29-1 to TRBJ2-1, with D hard to call. CDR1 and CDR2 from the germline V gene are SQVTM and ANQGSEA. CDR3 length: 11 amino acids. V dropped 4 bases and J dropped 3 bases, with 4 bases sitting between them.

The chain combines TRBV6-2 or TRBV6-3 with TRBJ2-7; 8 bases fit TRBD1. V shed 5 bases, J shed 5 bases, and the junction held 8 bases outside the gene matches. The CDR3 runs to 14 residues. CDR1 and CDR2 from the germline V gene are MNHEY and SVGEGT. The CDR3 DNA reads TGTGCCAGCAGTCCCCCCAGGGGGCGGAACGAGCAGTACTTC. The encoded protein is CASSPPRGRNEQYF.

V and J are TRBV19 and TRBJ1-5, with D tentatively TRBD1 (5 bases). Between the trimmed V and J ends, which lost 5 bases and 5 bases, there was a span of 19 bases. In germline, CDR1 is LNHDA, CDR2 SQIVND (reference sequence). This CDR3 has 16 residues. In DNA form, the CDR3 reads TGTGCCAGTAGTCCCAATGTTGGGGGAGGGGATCAGCCCCAGCATTTT. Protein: CASSPNVGGGDQPQHF.

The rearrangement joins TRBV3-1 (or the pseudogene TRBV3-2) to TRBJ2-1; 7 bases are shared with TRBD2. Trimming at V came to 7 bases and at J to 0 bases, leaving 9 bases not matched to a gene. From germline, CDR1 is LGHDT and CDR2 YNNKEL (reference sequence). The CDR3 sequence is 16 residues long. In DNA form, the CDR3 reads TGTGCCAGCAATAAACGAGGACTAGTCTCCTACAATGAGCAGTTCTTC. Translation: CASNKRGLVSYNEQFF.